A selection of T cell receptor beta chains follows, all from one sample in a study of glioma-infiltrating T cells. From the multiplex PCR reads, TCRdb called clonotypes with MiXCR, one entry per CDR3 protein. The data contain over 120,000 distinct CDR3 sequences, around 40% of them singletons. Material for sequencing was glioma tissue, nonneoplastic brain tissue, or PBMCs (not recorded which). These receptor sequences come from a human donor with low-grade glioma or glioblastoma, undergoing nonglioma brain surgery, or in good health (not recorded which). Each CDR3 is given with its conserved first and last residue. The D gene is left open where the match is weak. Clone size is shown for a subset of rows, as once, few, many or a class of expanded clone.

cdr3_length,d_call,v_call,clone_size,j_call,cdr3_aa,cdr3_nt
13,NA,TRBV6-6,NA,TRBJ2-3,CASRLRETDTQYF,TGTGCCAGCAGGTTACGGGAGACAGATACGCAGTATTTT
11,NA,TRBV6-1,NA,TRBJ1-1,CASCSDTEAFF,TGTGCCAGCTGTAGTGACACTGAAGCTTTCTTT
13,NA,TRBV6-1,many,TRBJ2-5,CASSENPRETQYF,TGTGCCAGCAGTGAAAATCCACGGGAGACCCAGTACTTC
14,TRBD2,TRBV6-1,NA,TRBJ2-5,CASGGSGLAKTQYF,TGTGCCAGCGGAGGCTCGGGACTAGCGAAGACCCAGTACTTC
12,NA,TRBV11-2,NA,TRBJ2-3,CASSLEDYTQYF,TGTGCCAGCAGCTTGGAAGATTATACGCAGTATTTT
16,TRBD2,TRBV19,NA,TRBJ2-1,CASSRTLAESYNEQFF,TGTGCCAGTAGTAGGACACTAGCGGAGTCATACAATGAGCAGTTCTTC
15,NA,TRBV2,NA,TRBJ1-5,CASRETEYSNQPQHF,TGTGCCAGCAGGGAGACGGAATATAGCAATCAGCCCCAGCATTTT
13,NA,TRBV27,NA,TRBJ1-6,CASRRQGESPLHF,TGTGCCAGCAGACGGCAGGGAGAATCACCCCTCCACTTT
15,TRBD2,TRBV4-1,few,TRBJ2-5,CASSQDGTSRETQYF,TGCGCCAGCAGCCAAGATGGGACTAGCAGGGAGACCCAGTACTTC
14,NA,TRBV6-9,NA,TRBJ2-1,CASSYDGYNNEQFF,TGTGCCAGCAGTTACGACGGATATAACAATGAGCAGTTCTTC
14,NA,TRBV11-2,NA,TRBJ2-7,CASSLVTGAYEQYF,TGTGCCAGCAGCTTAGTAACAGGAGCCTACGAGCAGTACTTC
15,NA,TRBV20-1,NA,TRBJ2-7,CSARGNAGSSYEQYF,TGCAGTGCTAGAGGGAATGCAGGGAGCTCCTACGAGCAGTACTTC
16,NA,TRBV4-3,few,TRBJ2-3,CASSQEDGRDTDTQYF,TGCGCCAGCAGCCAAGAGGACGGAAGAGACACAGATACGCAGTATTTT
15,NA,TRBV7-2,NA,TRBJ2-5,CASSPPFLLGETQYF,TGTGCCAGCAGCCCCCCCTTTCTGTTGGGGGAGACCCAGTACTTC
13,NA,TRBV10-3,NA,TRBJ1-1,CAIQRGGNTEAFF,TGTGCCATCCAGAGGGGTGGGAACACTGAAGCTTTCTTT
13,NA,TRBV30,NA,TRBJ1-2,CASTLTSNYGYTF,TGTGCCTCGACTCTGACATCTAACTATGGCTACACCTTC
13,NA,TRBV6-2/TRBV6-3,NA,TRBJ2-3,CGSSYREGGTQYF,TGTGGCAGCAGTTACAGGGAAGGAGGTACGCAGTATTTT
13,NA,TRBV19,NA,TRBJ1-5,CASSPGQNQPQHF,TGTGCCAGTAGTCCCGGACAGAATCAGCCCCAGCATTTT
10,NA,TRBV29-1,NA,TRBJ1-2,CSVDQDGYTF,TGCAGCGTTGATCAGGATGGCTACACCTTC
13,TRBD1,TRBV19,NA,TRBJ1-2,CAIRDRGRGSYTF,TGTGCCATAAGGGACAGGGGGCGTGGATCCTACACCTTC
14,NA,TRBV6-1,few,TRBJ2-7,CASRVLQGRGEQYF,TGTGCCAGCAGGGTCTTACAGGGACGAGGGGAGCAGTACTTC
13,NA,TRBV15,NA,TRBJ2-7,CATSGGRLREQYF,TGTGCCACCAGCGGTGGCCGGCTCCGCGAGCAGTACTTC
15,TRBD1,TRBV28,NA,TRBJ1-5,CASSRQGPSNQPQHF,TGTGCCAGCAGTCGACAGGGGCCAAGCAATCAGCCCCAGCATTTT
15,TRBD2,TRBV11-2,few,TRBJ2-1,CASSFWAGGYNEQFF,TGTGCCAGCAGCTTTTGGGCGGGAGGCTACAATGAGCAGTTCTTC
16,NA,TRBV7-9,few,TRBJ2-2,CASSPFTLGATGELFF,TGTGCCAGCAGTCCCTTCACTTTGGGGGCCACCGGGGAGCTGTTTTTT
17,NA,TRBV19,NA,TRBJ1-5,CASSMWTGGTSNHPQHF,TGTGCCAGTAGTATGTGGACTGGGGGGACGAGCAATCATCCCCAGCATTTT
15,NA,TRBV3-1,NA,TRBJ2-1,CASSQDLNSYNEQFF,TGTGCCAGCAGCCAAGATCTTAATTCCTACAATGAGCAGTTCTTC
15,NA,TRBV7-9,NA,TRBJ2-7,CATSRDRISPREQYF,TGTGCCACCAGCAGAGATCGAATTTCCCCTCGGGAGCAGTACTTC
13,NA,TRBV4-2,few,TRBJ2-7,CASSYEGPYEQYF,TGTGCCAGCAGCTACGAGGGCCCCTACGAGCAGTACTTC
18,NA,TRBV28,NA,TRBJ2-5,CASSTYYSPGQTQETQYF,TGTGCCAGCAGTACCTACTATTCCCCGGGGCAGACCCAAGAGACCCAGTACTTC
14,NA,TRBV20-1,NA,TRBJ1-5,CSALDRTSGQPQHF,TGCAGTGCTCTAGACAGGACCTCTGGCCAGCCCCAGCATTTT
13,NA,TRBV27,NA,TRBJ1-2,CASSRGESYGYTF,TGTGCCAGCAGCAGGGGTGAAAGCTATGGCTACACCTTC
14,NA,TRBV19,NA,TRBJ1-1,CASSSKIGVTEAFF,TGTGCCAGTAGTAGTAAGATAGGGGTCACTGAAGCTTTCTTT
10,NA,TRBV29-1,many,TRBJ2-1,CSVGYNEQFF,TGCAGCGTTGGGTACAATGAGCAGTTCTTC
13,NA,TRBV30,NA,TRBJ1-5,CAYAVESNQPQHF,TGTGCCTACGCGGTGGAGAGCAATCAGCCCCAGCATTTT
17,TRBD1,TRBV4-3,NA,TRBJ1-2,CASSQDIRDRVNYGYTF,TGCGCCAGCAGCCAAGATATACGGGACAGGGTTAACTATGGCTACACCTTC
16,NA,TRBV5-5,few,TRBJ2-4,CASSLGFEAGANIQYF,TGTGCCAGCAGCTTAGGATTCGAGGCCGGGGCAAACATTCAGTACTTC
13,TRBD1,TRBV20-1,NA,TRBJ1-1,CSATGTTNTEAFF,TGCAGTGCGACAGGGACCACTAACACTGAAGCTTTCTTT
13,NA,TRBV7-6,few,TRBJ2-3,CASSAQGADTQYF,TGTGCCAGCAGCGCTCAGGGTGCAGATACGCAGTATTTT
16,NA,TRBV3-1,NA,TRBJ2-6,CASSQVVISGANVLTF,TGTGCCAGCAGCCAAGTTGTGATCTCTGGGGCCAACGTCCTGACTTTC
16,TRBD2,TRBV20-1,NA,TRBJ2-3,CSARDEASGSGDTQYF,TGCAGTGCTAGAGATGAGGCTAGCGGTTCAGGAGATACGCAGTATTTT
14,TRBD1,TRBV2,NA,TRBJ1-5,CASSGQGRNQPQHF,TGTGCCAGCAGTGGACAGGGTCGGAATCAGCCCCAGCATTTT
16,TRBD2,TRBV20-1,few,TRBJ2-5,CSASKAGGDLQETQYF,TGCAGTGCTAGTAAAGCGGGGGGCGATTTACAAGAGACCCAGTACTTC
14,NA,TRBV7-9,NA,TRBJ2-3,CASSDASSTDTQYF,TGTGCCAGCAGCGACGCTAGTAGCACAGATACGCAGTATTTT
12,NA,TRBV20-1,many,TRBJ2-7,CSASSQNYEQYF,TGCAGTGCTAGTTCCCAGAACTACGAGCAGTACTTC
13,NA,TRBV27,many,TRBJ2-7,CASSMTATYEQYF,TGTGCCAGCAGTATGACCGCAACCTACGAGCAGTACTTC
13,NA,TRBV28,many,TRBJ2-7,CASKGLSSYEQYF,TGTGCCAGCAAGGGTCTAAGCTCCTACGAGCAGTACTTC
14,NA,TRBV5-1,NA,TRBJ1-1,CASSSETGWTEAFF,TGCGCCAGCAGCTCCGAGACAGGATGGACTGAAGCTTTCTTT
14,TRBD2,TRBV7-2,NA,TRBJ2-7,CASSPAGGLYEQYF,TGTGCCAGCAGTCCAGCGGGGGGGTTGTACGAGCAGTACTTC
12,NA,TRBV6-2/TRBV6-3,many,TRBJ2-6,CASSPGRSVLTF,TGTGCCAGCAGTCCCGGTCGGTCCGTCCTGACTTTC
13,TRBD1,TRBV28,medium-sized,TRBJ2-1,CASSLDRDNEQFF,TGTGCCAGCAGTTTAGACAGGGACAATGAGCAGTTCTTC
15,NA,TRBV6-1,NA,TRBJ2-6,CASSADSSGANVLTF,TGTGCCAGCAGTGCAGACAGCTCTGGGGCCAACGTCCTGACTTTC
14,NA,TRBV7-9,NA,TRBJ1-3,CASSTPGFGNTIYF,TGTGCCAGCAGCACCCCAGGGTTTGGAAACACCATATATTTT